These 2 T cell receptor beta chains originate from one sample sequenced in a study of CD8 T cells in ankylosing spondylitis. TCRdb reprocessed the 5' RACE reads with MiXCR, giving one entry per CDR3 protein. In the table there are hundreds of thousands of distinct CDR3 sequences, over 9.5% of which are singletons. The study's findings and limits: The study identified a TCR beta motif of roughly eight highly homologous variants that appeared characteristic of ankylosing spondylitis blood.

These receptors are not linked to any known antigen. The sample was blood, either unsorted or a sorted T cell fraction (not recorded which). The receptors stem from a male donor with ankylosing spondylitis.

Many counts were recorded for this clonotype. This chain links TRBV20-1 with TRBJ2-2; no clear D gene. Germline CDR1 is DFQATT and CDR2 is SNEGSKA (reference sequence). The CDR3 totals 12 residues. The germline V and J ends were trimmed by 7 bases and 0 bases, with 6 bases remaining between them. The CDR3 DNA is TGCAGTGGACGCACGAACACCGGGGAGCTGTTTTTT. It translates to CSGRTNTGELFF.

The CDR3 reads CASSLVLSSGVRETQYF. The CDR3 region has the DNA TGTGCCAGCAGCTTAGTCCTCTCATCGGGGGTTAGGGAGACCCAGTACTTC. This chain connects TRBV7-2 to TRBJ2-5, with D maybe TRBD2 (6 bases). The germline V and J ends were trimmed by 1 base and 5 bases, with 20 bases remaining between them. Germline lookup yields CDR1 SGHTA and CDR2 FQGNSA. This CDR3 has 17 amino acids.